This T cell receptor (beta chain) was documented in a study of cytomegalovirus exposure and HLA in healthy donors. V was shortened by 8 bases and J by 6 bases, with 13 bases between the two germline ends. CDR3 size: 12 residues. Germline CDR1 SEHNR, CDR2 FQNEAQ (reference sequence). This clone was seen just once. Its specificity is unknown. Libraries were prepared by immunoSEQ multiplex PCR; TCRdb keeps only in-frame clonotypes and omits some of them. The data hold approximately 110,000 clones, with approximately 94% observed a single time. Whole-study findings and limits: For cytomegalovirus status, the classifier reportedly gave diagnoses with high specificity and sensitivity. Subsequent analysis revealed that first-cohort TCR clusters tended to co-occur in the 120 or so validation repertoires. The CMV antigen specificity of a few CMV-associated chains was confirmed through in vitro analysis.

The receptor's source is a woman under 30 in good health and CMV-seronegative. The chain links TRBV7-9 to TRBJ1-1, with D unresolved. The source material was PBMCs. Here the CDR3 reads CASAELLSEAFF. CDR3 in DNA: TGTGCCAGCGCGGAGCTACTCTCTGAAGCTTTCTTT.